These 30 T cell receptor beta chains came from one sample sequenced in a study of T cells in Graves' hyperthyroidism and ophthalmopathy (dated by TCRdb to about 2019). Libraries were prepared through multiplex PCR. The run used an Illumina HiSeq 2000. The TCR beta CDR3 regions were amplified from RNA transcripts. The first round of RT-PCR for the TCR CDR3 was performed with the HTBI primer set and the Qiagen OneStep RT-PCR kit. TCRdb trimmed public reads at Q25 via fastp, called clones via MiXCR and kept in-frame beta chains. Merged by CDR3 protein, the rows form single entries marked with the most common genes and DNA. In all, the sample holds about 840,000 distinct CDR3 sequences, and 38% of those were seen once. Clones ranked in the top ten supply about 9% of the sample. The specimen sequenced was blood. The receptor source for this set is a man in his late teens or twenties with Graves' hyperthyroidism.

The rearrangement uses TRBV28 and TRBJ1-1, with 7 bases lining up with TRBD1. CDR1 and CDR2 from the germline V gene are MDHEN and SYDVKM. CDR3 length: 15 residues. The ends lost 6 bases at V and 2 bases at J; junction bases unmatched: 9. CDR3 protein: CASSAGTAINTEAFF. The CDR3 DNA reads as TGTGCCAGCAGCGCCGGGACAGCTATAAACACTGAAGCTTTCTTT. Together with reference TRBV28 and TRBJ1-1, the CDR3 gives the full variable domain: DVKVTQSSRYLVKRTGEKVFLECVQDMDHENMFWYRQDPGLGLRLIYFSYDVKMKEKGDIPEGYSVSREKKERFSLILESASTNQTSMYLCASSAGTAINTEAFFGQGTRLTVV.

This clonotype was found many times. The chain carries TRBV7-2 and TRBJ1-5, with D perhaps matching TRBD1 (5 bases). Germline lookup yields CDR1 SGHTA and CDR2 FQGNSA. The CDR3 length is 16 residues. Trimming removed 5 bases from V and 2 bases from J, with 16 bases in between. The CDR3 coding sequence is TGTGCCAGCAGCCCAGGGTCACCCCGGGGCAATCAGCCCCAGCATTTT. This codes for CASSPGSPRGNQPQHF.

This clonotype was seen a few times. This chain joins TRBV25-1 and TRBJ2-3; 10 nucleotides match TRBD2. The CDR3 is 14 residues long. Germline-derived CDR1 and CDR2 are MGHDK and SYGVNS. With V trimmed by 7 bases and J by 0 bases, 1 base remained unmatched. CDR3 sequence reads: CASTTSGSTDTQYF. CDR3 nucleotides: TGTGCCAGCACGACTAGCGGGAGCACAGATACGCAGTATTTT.

The chain employs TRBV6-1 and TRBJ1-6, with D unresolved. This CDR3 is 14 amino acids long. V lost 6 bases to trimming and J lost 8 bases, with 14 bases between them. The germline gives CDR1 MNHNS, CDR2 SASEGT. For the CDR3, the DNA is TGTGCCAGCAGGCTGGATCCGACGGATTCACCCCTCCACTTT. This sequence encodes CASRLDPTDSPLHF.

This clonotype was detected ten times or more. The chain links TRBV7-9 to TRBJ1-1; D is ambiguous. This CDR3 contains 14 residues. Germline V CDR1 and CDR2: SEHNR, FQNEAQ (reference sequence). V was cut by 4 bases and J by 3 bases, with 12 bases left in between. CDR3 coding DNA: TGTGCCAGCAGCTCGACGGCTGAACACACTGAAGCTTTCTTT. This translates into CASSSTAEHTEAFF.

This clonotype was counted many times. J is TRBJ1-5 and V is TRBV10-3, with a tentative D call TRBD1 (6 bases). V was shortened by 9 bases and J by 0 bases, with 18 bases between the two germline ends. This CDR3 is 16 amino acids long. In germline, CDR1 is ENHRY, CDR2 SYGVKD. CDR3 sequence (DNA): TGTGCCATTTCCCGCGGGGGGGGCGATAGCAATCAGCCCCAGCATTTT. Translation: CAISRGGGDSNQPQHF.

A single count supports this clonotype. The rearrangement links TRBV10-3 to TRBJ2-7; 7 nucleotides match TRBD1. Germline V gene data show CDR1 as ENHRY and CDR2 as SYGVKD. V shed 5 bases, J shed 0 bases, and the junction held 7 bases outside the gene matches. The CDR3 is made up of 15 amino acids. The CDR3 reads CAISRGQFNSYEQYF. The CDR3 DNA is TGTGCCATCAGTCGGGGACAGTTTAACTCCTACGAGCAGTACTTC.

V gene TRBV11-2 combines with J gene TRBJ1-2; D remains ambiguous. Germline V CDR1 and CDR2: SGHAT, FQNNGV. The CDR3 spans 14 residues. The germline V and J ends were trimmed by 5 bases and 2 bases, with 12 bases remaining between them. The CDR3 DNA reads TGTGCCAGCAGCCCGGAGCCCGAGAACTATGGCTACACCTTC. It codes for CASSPEPENYGYTF.

The chain combines TRBV2 with TRBJ1-1; D not certain. The CDR3 runs 13 residues. V lost 2 bases to trimming and J lost 4 bases, with 8 bases between them. The V gene's germline CDR1 is SNHLY and CDR2 FYNNEI. CDR3 nucleotide sequence: TGTGCCAGCAGTGAACGGTTGAGCACTGAAGCTTTCTTT. It codes for CASSERLSTEAFF.

The chain couples TRBV7-2 to TRBJ2-7; 10 bases line up with TRBD1. CDR3 size: 14 residues. Germline CDR1 is SGHTA and CDR2 is FQGNSA. J was trimmed by 5 bases and V by 6 bases; bases with no gene match: 7. The CDR3 nucleotides read TGTGCCAGCAGTACCGGGACAGGGGTACACGAGCAGTACTTC. It specifies CASSTGTGVHEQYF.

The rearrangement uses TRBV9 and TRBJ1-1, with D unclear. Germline-derived CDR1 and CDR2 are SGDLS and YYNGEE. The V end lost 1 base, the J end lost 8 bases, and 15 bases lay between the germline ends. This CDR3 is built from 14 residues. CDR3 protein: CASSVSDFGTEAFF. CDR3 coding DNA: TGTGCCAGCAGCGTATCGGACTTCGGAACAGAAGCTTTCTTT.

This clonotype was recorded a few times. One junction end disagrees with the germline gene, perhaps due to a read error. V and J are TRBV6-1 and TRBJ1-5; D call uncertain. Germline CDR1 MNHNS, CDR2 SASEGT. The CDR3 is 12 amino acids. CDR3 in amino acids: CAGRTGNQPQHF. CDR3 coding DNA: TGTGCCGGCAGGACGGGCAATCAGCCCCAGCATTTT.

Note on this clonotype: Being one base from a much bigger clone, this may be a read error. This sequence joins TRBV10-3 and TRBJ2-2; 8 bases line up with TRBD2. Per germline, CDR1 ENHRY and CDR2 SYGVKD. CDR3 size: 15 residues. The CDR3 region is CAISLAGANTGELLF. As DNA, the CDR3 is TGTGCCATCAGTCTAGCGGGCGCGAACACCGGGGAGCTGCTTTTT.

V is TRBV7-6 and J is TRBJ2-5; D unresolved. V lost 5 bases to trimming and J lost 3 bases, with 16 bases between them. The CDR3 runs 15 residues. The germline V gene has CDR1 SGHVS and CDR2 FNYEAQ. The CDR3 loop is CASSGRVIREETQYF. CDR3 nucleotides: TGTGCCAGCAGCGGCCGGGTCATAAGAGAAGAGACCCAGTACTTC.

The sample holds many counts of this clonotype. The V gene is TRBV15, the J gene TRBJ2-7; 7 bases are a match to TRBD1. CDR1 and CDR2 (germline): LNHNV, YYDKDF (reference sequence). The trim removed 5 bases at V and 6 bases at J, leaving 7 bases unmatched. The CDR3 runs 13 residues. For the CDR3, the DNA is TGTGCCACCAGCGACGGGACAGCCGTCGAGCAGTACTTC. Its protein is CATSDGTAVEQYF. Drawing the rest from reference TRBV15 and TRBJ2-7, the complete variable domain is DAMVIQNPRYQVTQFGKPVTLSCSQTLNHNVMYWYQQKSSQAPKLLFHYYDKDFNNEADTPDNFQSRRPNTSFCFLDIRSPGLGDTAMYLCATSDGTAVEQYFGPGTRLTVT.

The V call is TRBV7-2, the J call TRBJ2-2, with D unclear. The V gene's germline CDR1 is SGHTA and CDR2 FQGNSA. Trimming cost V 5 bases and J 7 bases, with 17 bases left between them. CDR3 length: 15 residues. The CDR3 loop reads CASSPSPSLVGELFF. CDR3 nucleotides: TGTGCCAGCAGCCCCTCCCCATCCTTAGTCGGGGAGCTGTTTTTT.

This clonotype was seen many times. Germline is not matched at one junction end, which may reflect a read error. V usage is TRBV7-7 and J usage is TRBJ2-5; D is possibly TRBD2 (6 bases). Germline values: CDR1 SSHAT, CDR2 FNYEAQ (reference sequence). This CDR3 spans 14 amino acids. This CDR3 is CASSRRGLGGTQYF. CDR3 in DNA: TGTGCTAGCAGCCGACGAGGCTTGGGGGGGACCCAGTACTTC.

CDR3 loop: CASSSQVANYGYTF. The CDR3 DNA follows: TGTGCCAGCAGCTCGCAGGTGGCAAACTATGGCTACACCTTC. The chain recombines TRBV7-2 with TRBJ1-2; no reliable D call. The V gene's germline CDR1 is SGHTA and CDR2 FQGNSA. Trimming left V 4 bases short and J 2 bases short, with 11 bases between. This CDR3 has 14 residues.

The chain carries TRBV20-1 and TRBJ2-6; D perhaps matches TRBD2 (5 bases). CDR3 length: 13 amino acids. V was shortened by 3 bases and J by 4 bases, with 7 bases between the two germline ends. Looked up from germline, CDR1 is DFQATT and CDR2 is SNEGSKA (reference sequence). In DNA, the CDR3 is TGCAGTGCTAGCTCGGGGGGGGCCAACGTCCTGACTTTC. Its translation: CSASSGGANVLTF.

This clonotype has ten or more counts. The V call is TRBV7-2, the J call TRBJ2-6; the match to TRBD1 covers 7 bases. V shed 1 base and J 2 bases; nucleotides not matched to a gene: 2. This CDR3 is 16 amino acids long. Germline lookup yields CDR1 SGHTA and CDR2 FQGNSA. CDR3 in DNA: TGTGCCAGCAGCTTAGGAGGGGGCCCTGGGGCCAACGTCCTGACTTTC. Translated, it gives CASSLGGGPGANVLTF.

The chain joins TRBV2 to TRBJ2-2; TRBD2 matches at 8 bases. Trimming at V came to 11 bases and at J to 1 base, leaving 9 bases not matched to a gene. CDR1 is SNHLY, CDR2 FYNNEI, per germline. This CDR3 region has 15 residues. The CDR3 loop reads CASLRSGGNTGELFF. CDR3 in DNA: TGTGCCTCTTTGCGGAGCGGGGGGAACACCGGGGAGCTGTTTTTT.

This clonotype occurred once. A read error may account for a junction end that differs from germline. The rearrangement uses TRBV2 and TRBJ1-5; a weak D match, TRBD1 (5 bases). Germline values: CDR1 SNHLY, CDR2 FYNNEI. The length of the CDR3 is 15 residues. The CDR3 region has the DNA TGTGCCAGCACCCGGGGGACTACTAGCAATCGGCCCCAGCATTTT. It yields the protein CASTRGTTSNRPQHF.

This chain connects TRBV24-1 to TRBJ2-2, with D tentatively TRBD1 (6 bases). V lost 6 bases, J lost 2 bases, and 15 bases lay in between. The CDR3 contains 16 residues. Per the germline V gene, CDR1 is KGHDR and CDR2 is SFDVKD. CDR3 protein: CATSSGTRTNTGELFF. The CDR3 coding sequence is TGTGCCACCAGTTCCGGGACAAGGACCAACACCGGGGAGCTGTTTTTT.

The chain is built from TRBV7-3 and TRBJ2-7, with TRBD1 matching 9 bases. V dropped 5 bases and J dropped 0; count of bases not matched to a gene: 5. This CDR3 is 15 amino acids long. Germline CDR1 is SGHTA and CDR2 is FQGTGA. The CDR3 DNA follows: TGTGCCAGCAGCGGGGACAGGGTTGTCTCCTACGAGCAGTACTTC. Amino acids: CASSGDRVVSYEQYF.

The chain uses TRBV6-5 and TRBJ1-1; no clear D gene. CDR1 is MNHEY and CDR2 is SVGAGI in the germline V gene. The CDR3 totals 13 residues. Trimming removed 5 bases at V and 0 bases at J, with 7 bases between. In nucleotides, the CDR3 is TGTGCCAGCAGTAAAGACGTGAACACTGAAGCTTTCTTT. Its translation: CASSKDVNTEAFF.

This clonotype was observed many times. This chain connects TRBV2 to TRBJ2-7; 10 bases are shared with TRBD2. V trimming: 3 bases; J trimming: 6 bases; junction bases outside the gene matches: 5. CDR1 is SNHLY, CDR2 FYNNEI, per germline. This CDR3 region has 14 residues. The chain's CDR3 is CASSDLAGAGEQYF. CDR3 in DNA: TGTGCCAGCAGTGATCTAGCGGGAGCGGGCGAGCAGTACTTC.

This rearrangement joins TRBV10-2 to TRBJ1-2; D not resolved. The length of the CDR3 is 15 residues. Trimming left V 10 bases short and J 1 base short, with 19 bases between. Germline CDR1 reads WSHSY; CDR2 reads SAAADI. The CDR3 sequence is CATSSPSQSNYGYTF. In nucleotides, the CDR3 is TGCGCCACCAGCTCTCCTTCACAGAGTAACTATGGCTACACCTTC.

This clonotype was counted ten times or more. The genes are TRBV2 and TRBJ1-5, with D perhaps matching TRBD1 (5 bases). Germline assignment: CDR1 SNHLY and CDR2 FYNNEI. This CDR3 is 14 amino acids long. The V end was cut by 7 bases, the J end by 0 bases, with 10 bases between. The CDR3 sequence: CASTDNNSNQPQHF. CDR3 sequence (DNA): TGTGCCAGCACGGACAATAATAGCAATCAGCCCCAGCATTTT. The whole variable domain, remainder taken from reference TRBV2 and TRBJ1-5, is EPEVTQTPSHQVTQMGQEVILRCVPISNHLYFYWYRQILGQKVEFLVSFYNNEISEKSEIFDDQFSVERPDGSNFTLKIRSTKLEDSAMYFCASTDNNSNQPQHFGDGTRLSIL.

The table lists this clonotype with a few counts. The chain uses TRBV9 and TRBJ1-1, with D possibly matching TRBD1 (6 bases). This CDR3 contains 17 residues. Germline V gene lookup returns CDR1 SGDLS and CDR2 YYNGEE. V lost 0 bases to trimming and J lost 6 bases, with 21 bases between them. This chain's CDR3 is CASSVATGGTYPAEAFF. DNA of the CDR3: TGTGCCAGCAGCGTAGCTACGGGTGGGACATATCCCGCTGAAGCTTTCTTT.

The chain carries TRBV29-1 and TRBJ1-5; 7 bases match TRBD1. The V segment lost 6 bases and the J segment 13 bases; nucleotides outside the gene matches: 18. Germline V gene sequence: CDR1 SQVTM, CDR2 ANQGSEA. The CDR3 has 14 residues. CDR3 sequence (DNA): TGCAGCGTGGCCCTAGGACAGGTTGGACTGGAGCAGCATTTT. The encoded protein is CSVALGQVGLEQHF.